This T cell receptor (beta chain) originates from a study of Graves' ophthalmopathy and Graves' hyperthyroidism. Findings and limits, study-wide: Ophthalmopathy could be told apart from stable hyperthyroidism by a 13-signature model (around 88% sensitivity, approximately 81% specificity).

This CDR3 spans 14 amino acids. Germline assignment: CDR1 DFQATT and CDR2 SNEGSKA (reference sequence). The V end was cut by 3 bases, the J end by 2 bases, with 11 bases between. This clonotype was detected ten times or more. The target antigen is unknown. RNA transcripts served as template for amplifying TCR beta CDR3 sequences. Investigators did first-round RT-PCR with HTBI primers, then second-round multiplex PCR. TCRdb called the multiplex PCR reads again in MiXCR, with one record for every CDR3 protein. The sample yields more than 1,000,000 distinct CDR3 sequences, less than 45% seen once. This sequence originates from an adult man with Graves' hyperthyroidism. The chain employs TRBV20-1 and TRBJ1-5; tentatively, D is TRBD1 (5 bases). The sample comprised peripheral blood or thyroid tissue (not recorded which). The CDR3 DNA reads TGCAGTGCTAGCAGGGCGTGGGGCAATCAGCCCCAGCATTTT. Encoded protein: CSASRAWGNQPQHF.